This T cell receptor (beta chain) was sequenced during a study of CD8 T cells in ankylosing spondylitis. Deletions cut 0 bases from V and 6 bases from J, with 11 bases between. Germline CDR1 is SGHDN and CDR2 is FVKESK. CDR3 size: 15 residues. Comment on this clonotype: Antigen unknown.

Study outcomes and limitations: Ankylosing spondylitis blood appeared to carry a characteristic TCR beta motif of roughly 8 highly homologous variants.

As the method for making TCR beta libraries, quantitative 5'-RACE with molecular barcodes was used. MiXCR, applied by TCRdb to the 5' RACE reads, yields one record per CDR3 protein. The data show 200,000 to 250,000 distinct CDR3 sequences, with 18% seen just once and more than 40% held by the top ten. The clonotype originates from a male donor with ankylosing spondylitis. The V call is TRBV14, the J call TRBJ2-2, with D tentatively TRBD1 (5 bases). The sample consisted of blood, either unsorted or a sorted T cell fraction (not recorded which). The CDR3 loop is CASSQDPGLAGELFF. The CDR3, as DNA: TGTGCCAGCAGCCAAGACCCAGGGTTAGCCGGGGAGCTGTTTTTT.